This T cell receptor beta chain was captured in a study of CD8 T cells in ankylosing spondylitis. Via MiXCR, TCRdb re-called the 5' RACE reads, giving one row per CDR3 protein. This table holds 30,000 to 40,000 distinct CDR3 sequences, 7.2% found once. This CDR3 spans 15 amino acids. CDR1 and CDR2 from the germline V gene are SNHLY and FYNNEI. Trimming at V came to 6 bases and at J to 3 bases, leaving 5 bases not matched to a gene. At least ten counts were recorded for this clonotype. The chain links TRBV2 to TRBJ2-2; 9 nucleotides match TRBD2. The sequence derives from a male donor with ankylosing spondylitis or in good health (not recorded which). The sample taken for sequencing was blood, either unsorted or a sorted T cell fraction (not recorded which). The CDR3 protein is CASRREGRDTGELFF. Here the CDR3 DNA reads TGTGCCAGCAGGCGGGAGGGCCGAGACACCGGGGAGCTGTTTTTT.